The next 16 T cell receptor beta chains were all read from a single sample in a study of vaccination and CD4 T cells after COVID-19. No antigens are known for them. Noted treatment: approximately nine-day PBMC culture with coronavirus spike peptide pools or control peptides (ViraFEST assay). Samples of CD4+ T cells were obtained from the unexposed donor before the COVID-19 pandemic (2011-2018). Researchers used the Oncomine TCR Beta short-read assay to sequence DNA from cultured CD4+ T cells. TCRdb redid the calling of the PCR reads with MiXCR, one entry per CDR3 protein. The sample lists roughly 7,000 distinct CDR3 sequences; about 41% were seen once. The material sequenced was CD4+ T cells from blood, cultured in vitro. All receptors come from a human donor in good health.

The V and J genes are TRBV2 and TRBJ2-3; D remains unclear. V shed 0 bases and J shed 3 bases, with 10 bases lying between them. Germline CDR1 is SNHLY and CDR2 is FYNNEI. The CDR3 contains 15 residues. The CDR3 coding sequence is TGTGCCAGCAGTGAAGCGCTTCCCTTAACAGATACGCAGTATTTT. Translation: CASSEALPLTDTQYF.

V is TRBV7-9 and J is TRBJ1-1; possible D gene TRBD1, 5 bases. The CDR3 runs to 13 residues. In germline, CDR1 is SEHNR, CDR2 FQNEAQ (reference sequence). Between the trimmed V and J ends, which lost 4 bases and 4 bases, there was a span of 10 bases. The DNA for the CDR3 is TGTGCCAGCAGCTCGGGGCGGTTCACTGAAGCTTTCTTT. It is translated as CASSSGRFTEAFF.

The chain uses TRBV7-2 and TRBJ2-5, with 9 nucleotides matching TRBD2. Germline values: CDR1 SGHTA, CDR2 FQGNSA. The CDR3 sequence is 14 residues long. Losses at the gene ends were 3 bases for V and 5 bases for J; bases not matched to a gene: 4. DNA for the CDR3: TGTGCCAGCAGCTTTAGCGGGAGCTATGAGACCCAGTACTTC. Translated, it gives CASSFSGSYETQYF.

As regards this clonotype: A much bigger clone sits one base away, suggesting this may be a read error. The genes are TRBV19 and TRBJ1-2; 7 bases fit TRBD1. This CDR3 has 16 amino acids. Per germline, CDR1 LNHDA and CDR2 SQIVND (reference sequence). DNA for the CDR3: TGTGCCAGTAGTAGAGTGAGGACAGGCGGAGGCTATGGCCACACCTTC. Protein: CASSRVRTGGGYGHTF.

The rearrangement uses TRBV20-1 and TRBJ2-5, with 10 positions matching TRBD1. There are 14 residues in the CDR3. Germline CDR1 DFQATT, CDR2 SNEGSKA (reference sequence). The V gene end was trimmed by 5 bases and the J gene end by 5 bases; junction bases not matched to a gene: 8. The DNA of the CDR3 is TGCAGTGCTGGCAGACAGGGGGCGAGGGAGACCCAGTACTTC. Translated, it gives CSAGRQGARETQYF.

This clonotype turned up a few times. The chain combines TRBV27 with TRBJ1-1; no definite D call. The CDR3 totals 14 residues. Between the trimmed V and J ends, which lost 6 bases and 4 bases, there was a span of 15 bases. CDR1 MNHEY and CDR2 SMNVEV come from the germline V gene (reference sequence). The DNA for the CDR3 is TGTGCCAGCAGCCCCATCACGGTTGGCACTGAAGCTTTCTTT. The encoded protein is CASSPITVGTEAFF.

V and J are TRBV7-2 and TRBJ1-3, with 9 bases aligning to TRBD1. V lost 5 bases and J lost 3; bases outside the gene matches: 8. Germline CDR1 reads SGHTA; CDR2 reads FQGNSA. This CDR3 is built from 16 residues. The CDR3 nucleotides read TGTGCCAGCAGCATTGAGGGGACAGGGATTGGAAACACCATATATTTT. This gives the protein CASSIEGTGIGNTIYF.

The chain combines TRBV20-1 with TRBJ1-2; D is unresolved. The V and J ends lost 1 base and 8 bases respectively, with 8 bases between them. Germline V CDR1 and CDR2: DFQATT, SNEGSKA (reference sequence). The CDR3 is 11 residues long. CDR3 amino acids: CSARVTGGYTF. DNA for the CDR3: TGCAGTGCTAGAGTTACGGGCGGCTACACCTTC.

The chain couples TRBV27 to TRBJ1-6; TRBD1 matches 8 bases. The V gene end was trimmed by 4 bases and the J gene end by 3 bases; junction bases not matched to a gene: 5. Germline V gives CDR1 MNHEY, CDR2 SMNVEV (reference sequence). The CDR3 has 16 residues. CDR3 sequence reads: CASSSRTGSYNSPLHF. Here the CDR3 DNA reads TGTGCCAGCAGTTCTCGGACAGGGAGCTATAATTCACCCCTCCACTTT.

This clonotype has only a few counts. The gene calls are TRBV7-6 and TRBJ1-1, with 9 bases lining up with TRBD1. Per the germline V gene, CDR1 is SGHVS and CDR2 is FNYEAQ. Trimming at V came to 5 bases and at J to 7 bases, leaving 5 bases not matched to a gene. This CDR3 has 13 amino acids. CDR3 sequence (DNA): TGTGCCAGCAGCCCAAAGACAGGGGGTGAAGCTTTCTTT. It is translated as CASSPKTGGEAFF.

This clonotype turned up a few times. The genes are TRBV28 and TRBJ2-7; 9 positions agree with TRBD1. CDR1 and CDR2 (germline): MDHEN, SYDVKM. The ends lost 6 bases at V and 6 bases at J; junction bases unmatched: 6. The CDR3 runs 13 residues. CDR3 loop: CASSPQGAREQYF. The CDR3 nucleotides are TGTGCCAGCAGCCCACAGGGGGCTCGCGAGCAGTACTTC.

This clonotype occurred a few times. The V call is TRBV6-5, the J call TRBJ2-5; 16 bases are a match to TRBD2. V was pared by 1 base and J by 3 bases, with 8 bases of the junction left unmatched. Germline CDR1 MNHEY, CDR2 SVGAGI. The CDR3 contains 19 residues. The CDR3: CASSYFDMGLAGGEETQYF. The CDR3 DNA follows: TGTGCCAGCAGTTACTTCGATATGGGACTAGCGGGAGGGGAAGAGACCCAGTACTTC.

This clonotype was observed once. The chain recombines TRBV28 with TRBJ1-5; TRBD1 might be the D (6 bases). Germline-derived CDR1 and CDR2 are MDHEN and SYDVKM. This CDR3 spans 15 amino acids. Between the trimmed V and J ends, which lost 3 bases and 3 bases, there was a span of 12 bases. As DNA, the CDR3 is TGTGCCAGCAGTTTTCCTTCAGGGGTCAATCAGCCCCAGCATTTT. This translates into CASSFPSGVNQPQHF.

This chain connects TRBV12-3 or TRBV12-4 to TRBJ2-2; D is perhaps TRBD2 (7 bases). The V gene lost 0 bases and the J gene lost 4 bases, with 9 bases spanning the gap. There are 15 residues in the CDR3. The CDR3 is CASSLAGGGTGELFF. The CDR3 DNA sequence: TGTGCCAGCAGTTTAGCGGGAGGGGGCACCGGGGAGCTGTTTTTT.

This clonotype was counted between two and nine times. The genes are TRBV6-4 and TRBJ2-1; 9 bases are a match to TRBD2. The CDR3 totals 15 residues. Trimming removed 10 bases from V and 3 bases from J; junction bases left unmatched: 10. Germline assignment: CDR1 MRHNA and CDR2 SNTAGT. The CDR3 region is CATGTSWGNYNEQFF. The CDR3 DNA sequence: TGTGCCACCGGGACTAGCTGGGGAAACTACAATGAGCAGTTCTTC.

V usage is TRBV10-1 and J usage is TRBJ1-5; 9 bases line up with TRBD1. Germline values: CDR1 WNHNN, CDR2 SYGVQD (reference sequence). The CDR3 covers 20 residues. V shed 5 bases and J 0 bases; nucleotides not matched to a gene: 17. CDR3: CASSPLGGATGGDSNQPQHF. The CDR3 region has the DNA TGCGCCAGCAGTCCTCTTGGGGGGGCTACAGGGGGCGATAGCAATCAGCCCCAGCATTTT.